Here is one T cell receptor beta chain with its context. Libraries were prepared by immunoSEQ multiplex PCR; TCRdb keeps only in-frame clonotypes and omits some of them. The sample shows about 68,000 clones, about nine tenths of them seen only once. The source of the sample is a study of chemoradiotherapy in HPV16-positive cancers. CDR1 and CDR2 (germline): MGHRA, YSYEKL. The CDR3 sequence is 21 residues long. Trimming took off 0 bases at V and 0 bases at J, with 23 bases between the two ends. This sequence was found in a human donor with HPV-associated anogenital cancer. Source: blood, taken from a patient who underwent chemoradiotherapy. This chain uses TRBV4-1 with TRBJ1-4; D gene unclear. CDR3 protein: CASSQDSGGRRTSATNEKLFF. The CDR3 DNA follows: TGCGCCAGCAGCCAAGATTCGGGAGGGAGACGGACTTCTGCAACTAATGAAAAACTGTTTTTT.